This is a list of T cell receptor beta chains from one sample in a study of blood T cell repertoires in COVID-19. Sequenced by immunoSEQ multiplex PCR; TCRdb stores in-frame clones only, minus some. This table holds 150,000 to 200,000 clones, around 84% found once. The sequenced material came from PBMCs or T cells enriched from blood (not recorded which). These receptors were collected from a man aged 35-49 years who had recovered from COVID-19. The CDR3 runs from the conserved cysteine through the conserved F or W. The D gene is left open where the match is weak. Only part of the rows carry a size: once, few, many, or a class if the clone is expanded.

few TRBJ1-1 TRBV6-2/TRBV6-3 14 TRBD1 TGTGCCAGCAGTTACCAGGGGGGGAACACTGAAGCTTTCTTT CASSYQGGNTEAFF
few TRBJ1-6 TRBV9 12 NA TGTGCCAGCAGCGACCCGACAGGACCCCTCCACTTT CASSDPTGPLHF
once TRBJ1-1 TRBV2 13 TRBD1 TGTGCCAGCAGTCGCGACCTGGACAGGGAAGCTTTCTTT CASSRDLDREAFF
many TRBJ1-6 TRBV4-2 15 TRBD1 TGTGCCAGCAGCCCGGGACAGGAAGATGGGGCACCCCTCCACTTT CASSPGQEDGAPLHF
NA TRBJ1-2 TRBV19 14 NA TGTGCCAGTAGTATCGTCGACAGACCCTATGGCTACACCTTC CASSIVDRPYGYTF
NA TRBJ2-7 TRBV5-8 14 NA TGTGCCAGCAGCTCCGGACAGACCAGATACGAGCAGTACTTC CASSSGQTRYEQYF
NA TRBJ2-7 TRBV10-2 18 NA TGCGCCAGCAGTAGCAGATCCAGCCCCAGACTCGCAACCTACGAGCAGTACTTC CASSSRSSPRLATYEQYF
NA TRBJ2-2 TRBV5-6 17 TRBD2 TGTGCCAGCAGCTCCCTTAGCGGGGGGGCAAGAACCGGGGAGCTGTTTTTT CASSSLSGGARTGELFF
NA TRBJ1-1 TRBV3-1/TRBV3-2 12 TRBD1 TGTGCCAGCAGCCGGACAGGGACTGAAGCTTTCTTT CASSRTGTEAFF
once TRBJ1-1 TRBV5-5 14 NA TGTGCCAGCAGCTTGGGGCCTTCGAACACTGAAGCTTTCTTT CASSLGPSNTEAFF
NA TRBJ2-3 TRBV5-4 17 NA TGTGCCAGCAGCTTGGCCTTCGGGGGAAAGGGGACAGATACGCAGTATTTT CASSLAFGGKGTDTQYF
NA TRBJ1-1 TRBV19 14 TRBD1 TGTGCCAGTAGTAGAGGACAGGGTAACACTGAAGCTTTCTTT CASSRGQGNTEAFF
NA TRBJ2-1 TRBV5-1 14 NA TGCGCCAGCAGCTTGGAGACAGAATACAATGAGCAGTTCTTC CASSLETEYNEQFF
NA TRBJ2-3 TRBV6-5 15 NA TGTGCCAGCAGCCGCTTCTCCGGGGGGCCAGATACGCAGTATTTT CASSRFSGGPDTQYF
NA TRBJ1-5 TRBV24-1 15 NA TGTGCCACCAGTGATGGGAGACTTTACAATCAGCCCCAGCATTTT CATSDGRLYNQPQHF
NA TRBJ1-6 TRBV21-1 16 NA TGTGCCAGCAGCAAAGTTAGGGGACTTGGGAATTCACCCCTCCACTTT CASSKVRGLGNSPLHF
NA TRBJ1-2 TRBV7-9 14 NA TGTGCCAGCAGCCCCACAGGGAGCGCCTATGGCTACACCTTC CASSPTGSAYGYTF
once TRBJ2-1 TRBV4-2 16 TRBD2 TGTGCCAGCAGCCACGAGACTAGCGGGGGCTACAATGAGCAGTTCTTC CASSHETSGGYNEQFF
NA TRBJ2-2 TRBV9 15 NA TGTGCCAGCAGCGTAGGATCCCTAGACACCGGGGAGCTGTTTTTT CASSVGSLDTGELFF
NA TRBJ1-2 TRBV19 12 NA TGTGCCAGTACCACGCGGGGGCTTTACTACACCTTC CASTTRGLYYTF
NA TRBJ1-6 TRBV30 14 TRBD1 TGTGCCTGGAGCCCGGGACAGCCAAATTCACCCCTCCACTTT CAWSPGQPNSPLHF
NA TRBJ1-2 TRBV19 15 TRBD1 TGTGCCAGTTTCCCACAGGGGGCGTCGGACTATGGCTACACCTTC CASFPQGASDYGYTF
few TRBJ2-3 TRBV3-1/TRBV3-2 15 NA TGTGCCAGCAGCCCAACTAGAACTAGCACAGATACGCAGTATTTT CASSPTRTSTDTQYF
NA TRBJ1-5 TRBV5-5 17 NA TGTGCCAGCAGCTCGGGACTGCCACATTATAGCAATCAGCCCCAGCATTTT CASSSGLPHYSNQPQHF
NA TRBJ2-4 TRBV9 15 TRBD1 TGTGCCAGCAGCGCTGATGGACAGGGGTCAAACATTCAGTACTTC CASSADGQGSNIQYF
NA TRBJ1-6 TRBV27 17 TRBD1 TGTGCCAGCAGTCCCGGGACAGGGGGGGGTGGTCGTTCACCCCTCCACTTT CASSPGTGGGGRSPLHF
few TRBJ1-3 TRBV3-1/TRBV3-2 12 NA TGTGCCAGCAGCCAAGAGAGGGACACCATATATTTT CASSQERDTIYF
NA TRBJ2-3 TRBV7-8 16 TRBD2 TGTGCCAGCAGCTTAGAAGCGGGGGGCCTCACAGATACGCAGTATTTT CASSLEAGGLTDTQYF
NA TRBJ2-1 TRBV24-1 17 TRBD2 TGTGCCACCAGTGCTGGAGGACTAGCGGGGGGTAAGAATGAGCAGTTCTTC CATSAGGLAGGKNEQFF
NA TRBJ1-1 TRBV30 13 NA TGTGCCTGGAGTCCAGCACAGTACACTGAAACTTTCTTT CAWSPAQYTETFF
NA TRBJ2-7 TRBV19 16 NA TGTGCCAGTAGTATAGAAAGATGCCTCCCGGAGGACGAGCAGTACTTC CASSIERCLPEDEQYF
NA TRBJ2-5 TRBV24-1 17 TRBD2 TGTGCCACCAGTGATTTCTGGGCTAGCGGGGGCCAAGAGACCCAGTACTTC CATSDFWASGGQETQYF
NA TRBJ1-1 TRBV6-5 14 NA TGTGCCAGCACCATCATGGGACTAAACACTGAAGCTTTCTTT CASTIMGLNTEAFF
NA TRBJ1-4 TRBV30 16 NA TGTGCCTGGAGGCACCCTCAAACTGCAACTAATGAAAAACTGTTTTTT CAWRHPQTATNEKLFF
NA TRBJ2-5 TRBV9 14 NA TGTGCCAGCAGCGTCTCAGGGGGGCAAGAGACCCAGTACTTC CASSVSGGQETQYF
few TRBJ2-2 TRBV6-5 14 TRBD1 TGTGCCAGCAGTTACTCGACAGGGTCCGGGGAGCTGTTTTTT CASSYSTGSGELFF
NA TRBJ2-3 TRBV19 15 NA TGTGCCAGTAGAGGTAGACAGTCACTCACAGATACGCAGTATTTT CASRGRQSLTDTQYF
NA TRBJ2-3 TRBV10-1 15 TRBD1 TGCGCCAGCAGTGAGTCCGGGACAGGGACAGATACGCAGTATTTT CASSESGTGTDTQYF